The TCR beta chain described here comes from a study of early T cells in non-severe SARS-CoV-2 infection. Study background: RNA in bulk from unsorted whole blood was sequenced, and chains were unpaired. Study-wide results and limits: Anti-spike CD8 responses were favored by VDJdb matching, which missed private and CD4 specificities.

From germline, CDR1 is LNHDA and CDR2 SQIVND (reference sequence). V lost 5 bases and J 3 bases, leaving 11 bases between the germline ends. This CDR3 has 14 amino acids. The table lists this clonotype with many counts. Its antigen is still unknown. Individual cDNA molecules received unique molecular identifiers. MiXCR, applied by TCRdb to the 5' RACE reads, yields one record per CDR3 protein. This sample yields 50,000 to 55,000 distinct CDR3 sequences, of which around a tenth are seen a single time; around 4% belongs to the top ten. Sequenced: whole blood. The rearrangement uses TRBV19 and TRBJ1-5; D gene ambiguous. This receptor was identified in an adult who was a healthcare worker with PCR-confirmed SARS-CoV-2 infection or an uninfected control (not recorded which). The CDR3 DNA reads as TGTGCCAGTAGTCCGGACGCCCTCAATCAGCCCCAGCATTTT. Residues: CASSPDALNQPQHF.